The clone carrying this T cell receptor beta chain was picked up many times. The antigen is undetermined. The record originates from a study of identical twins. Findings of the study overall: It was possible that invariant MAIT and iNKT cells partly confounded the zero-insertion analyses.

TCRdb called the 5' RACE reads again in MiXCR, with one record for every CDR3 protein. The sample includes under 300,000 distinct CDR3 sequences, 6.5% to 8% of them seen just once. This CDR3 comprises 13 residues. The V gene lost 6 bases and the J gene lost 6 bases, with 13 bases spanning the gap. These data were also reused for a study on T cells expressing NK-cell markers. From that paper: Sorting in several experiments was restricted by an anti-gamma-delta TCR antibody to alpha-beta TCR T cells. Of the CD8+ T cells in six donors, about 1.0-7.5% belonged to dominant NKG2C+ clonotypes. In a handful of donors, these clonotypes also led the CD3+CD56-NKG2C+ fraction.

What was sequenced was CD8+ T cells sorted from blood. The rearrangement uses TRBV12-3 or TRBV12-4 and TRBJ2-3; D is uncertain. The TCR comes from a woman between 18 and 29 years old in good health. The CDR3 is CASSRTPGDTQYF. CDR3 sequence (DNA): TGTGCCAGCAGCCGGACGCCCGGGGATACGCAGTATTTT.